This TCR beta chain originates from a study of beta chain features in type 1 diabetes. Broader study findings: A cDNA-based sequencing approach could over-represent cells with high TCR expression. Shorter templates may be favored by PCR, equally so in patients and controls. In the patient group, naive, central memory and Treg TCRB repertoires seemed more alike than in the healthy donor group. There were fewer insertions and more deletions at the VDJ junctions of type 1 diabetes patients.

This clone was seen a handful of times. Its antigen is unknown. The CDR3 is 17 amino acids. V trimming: 0 bases; J trimming: 5 bases; junction bases outside the gene matches: 11. Germline V CDR1 and CDR2: LGHNA, YSLEER. Expressed TCRB transcripts got sequenced, as all isolated RNA was reverse transcribed. The method was immunoSEQ multiplex PCR; TCRdb's version includes in-frame clones alone and lacks a portion of them. Of around 150,000 clones in the sample, around 8% were seen once. The chain links TRBV4-3 to TRBJ2-5; 8 bases are shared with TRBD2. The receptor was derived from a man aged 18 to 30 in good health. Sequences were obtained from central memory CD4+ T cells from blood. The CDR3 DNA sequence: TGCGCCAGCAGCCAAGATAGATTAAGGCCGGGAGGGGAGACCCAGTACTTC. Amino acid sequence: CASSQDRLRPGGETQYF.